The clone carrying this TCR beta chain was counted at least ten times. The antigen is unknown. The sample is drawn from a study of neurological immune-mediated disorders. The study, taken as a whole, reports: Private repertoires in all groups were suggested, as expanded clones shared no CDR3 amino acid sequences across subjects.

The cDNA was generated through 5'RACE incorporating 10-nucleotide random UMIs. In TCRdb, the 5' RACE reads were re-called with MiXCR into one record per CDR3 protein. The sample consists of around 13,000 distinct CDR3 sequences, more than 9% of them appearing once. J gave up 0 bases and V 6 bases, and 12 bases lay outside the gene matches. Germline values: CDR1 ENHRY, CDR2 SYGVKD. The CDR3 is made up of 18 amino acids. The chain links TRBV10-3 to TRBJ2-3; 10 bases agree with TRBD1. This receptor was obtained from a woman between 40 and 50 years old in good health. Sequencing input: PBMCs. The CDR3 loop reads CAISGDRGAGISTDTQYF. CDR3 nucleotide sequence: TGTGCCATCAGCGGGGACAGGGGTGCGGGGATTAGCACAGATACGCAGTATTTT.